One T cell receptor beta chain is described in this entry. The CDR3 runs 14 residues. The V gene lost 3 bases and the J gene lost 4 bases, with 12 bases spanning the gap. Per the germline V gene, CDR1 is MDHEN and CDR2 is SYDVKM. The data stem from a study of T cell responses to AZD1222 COVID-19 vaccine. TCRdb's copy holds only in-frame clones and misses some; the assay was immunoSEQ multiplex PCR. There are about 110,000 clones in the sample; 65% to 85% occur only once, and 4% to 5% lies in the top ten. The origin of this receptor is an adult in good health. Specimen: peripheral blood, collected on day 0 of AZD1222 vaccination. This chain links TRBV28 with TRBJ2-5; D possibly corresponds to TRBD2 (7 bases). CDR3 residues: CASSFGGRLETQYF. DNA for the CDR3: TGTGCCAGCAGTTTCGGGGGGCGGTTAGAGACCCAGTACTTC.